This passage covers 23 T cell receptor beta chains from one sample sequenced in a study of Ad26.COV2.S vaccination and SARS-CoV-2 variants. Sequenced by immunoSEQ multiplex PCR; TCRdb stores in-frame clones only, minus some. The data hold tens of thousands of clones, with approximately 83% observed a single time. This specimen consisted of peripheral blood, obtained after recovery from COVID-19. The receptors here all came from a human donor who had recovered from COVID-19.

The chain uses TRBV20-1 and TRBJ1-2; D gene uncertain. The V end was cut by 4 bases, the J end by 7 bases, with 10 bases between. There are 11 residues in the CDR3. Germline CDR1 DFQATT, CDR2 SNEGSKA (reference sequence). The CDR3 sequence: CSANTRAGYTF. CDR3 DNA: TGCAGTGCTAATACCCGAGCTGGCTACACCTTC.

This chain joins TRBV15 and TRBJ2-5, with D tentatively TRBD1 (5 bases). This CDR3 is 15 amino acids long. Trimming removed 7 bases at V and 4 bases at J, with 19 bases between. Looked up from germline, CDR1 is LNHNV and CDR2 is YYDKDF (reference sequence). The CDR3 DNA reads TGTGCCACCACCGGGCCGGAAAGGGGTGGAGAGACCCAGTACTTC. It codes for CATTGPERGGETQYF. The full variable domain, its missing parts supplied by reference TRBV15 and TRBJ2-5, is DAMVIQNPRYQVTQFGKPVTLSCSQTLNHNVMYWYQQKSSQAPKLLFHYYDKDFNNEADTPDNFQSRRPNTSFCFLDIRSPGLGDTAMYLCATTGPERGGETQYFGPGTRLLVL.

CDR3 DNA: TGCGCCAGCAGACACCCCGGGGTGAACTATGGCTACACCTTC. Its protein product is CASRHPGVNYGYTF. The V gene is TRBV4-1, the J gene TRBJ1-2; no clear D. V was cut by 6 bases and J by 2 bases, with 13 bases left in between. There are 14 residues in the CDR3. From germline, CDR1 is MGHRA and CDR2 YSYEKL.

This sequence joins TRBV3-1 (or the pseudogene TRBV3-2) and TRBJ2-2; 13 positions match TRBD2. The CDR3 consists of 17 residues. Germline V gene data show CDR1 as LGHDT and CDR2 as YNNKEL (reference sequence). After removal of 1 base from V and 8 bases from J, the junction contained 7 bases not matched to a gene. The DNA of the CDR3 is TGTGCCAGCAGCCAAGTCTTACTAGCGGGAGGGACAGGGGAGCTGTTTTTT. This codes for CASSQVLLAGGTGELFF.

The J gene is TRBJ1-4, the V gene TRBV18; 10 positions match TRBD1. The V and J ends lost 4 bases and 3 bases, in that order; junction bases with no gene match: 5. The CDR3 runs 16 residues. Germline V lookup: CDR1 KGHSH, CDR2 LQKENI. This CDR3 is CASSLIGQGANEKLFF. The CDR3 nucleotides are TGTGCCAGCTCACTTATCGGACAGGGGGCTAATGAAAAACTGTTTTTT. The entire variable domain, with the rest obtained from reference TRBV18 and TRBJ1-4, is as follows: NAGVMQNPRHLVRRRGQEARLRCSPMKGHSHVYWYRQLPEEGLKFMVYLQKENIIDESGMPKERFSAEFPKEGPSILRIQQVVRGDSAAYFCASSLIGQGANEKLFFGSGTQLSVL.

The chain employs TRBV7-8 and TRBJ1-1, with D unresolved. The V and J ends lost 8 bases and 4 bases respectively, with 17 bases between them. Germline-derived CDR1 and CDR2 are SGHVS and FQNEAQ. CDR3 length: 14 amino acids. The CDR3 nucleotides read TGTGCCAGCTGGAGGGTTCTGGGGAGCACTGAAGCTTTCTTT. It is translated as CASWRVLGSTEAFF. The variable domain in full, with the rest retrieved from reference TRBV7-8 and TRBJ1-1, is GAGVSQSPRYKVAKRGQDVALRCDPISGHVSLFWYQQALGQGPEFLTYFQNEAQLDKSGLPSDRFFAERPEGSVSTLKIQRTQQEDSAVYLCASWRVLGSTEAFFGQGTRLTVV.

The V gene is TRBV6-2 or TRBV6-3, the J gene TRBJ2-1; D is perhaps TRBD2 (5 bases). With 2 bases removed from V and 4 bases from J, the gap between germline ends came to 12 bases. The CDR3 has 15 residues. Germline CDR1 MNHEY, CDR2 SVGEGT. CDR3 region: CASSYGPGIYNEQFF. The CDR3 DNA reads as TGTGCCAGCAGTTACGGTCCGGGGATTTACAATGAGCAGTTCTTC.

The chain uses TRBV5-1 and TRBJ2-7, with unresolved D. This CDR3 spans 15 amino acids. V dropped 0 bases and J dropped 9 bases, with 19 bases sitting between them. Germline V gene data show CDR1 as SGHRS and CDR2 as YFSETQ. The CDR3 loop is CASSLDPSTPIRQYV. The CDR3 DNA reads as TGCGCCAGCAGCTTGGATCCGTCAACCCCGATACGGCAGTACGTC.

V gene TRBV27 combines with J gene TRBJ2-1; no reliable D call. Trimming took off 3 bases at V and 8 bases at J, with 11 bases between the two ends. The V gene's germline CDR1 is MNHEY and CDR2 SMNVEV (reference sequence). The CDR3 has 13 amino acids. The CDR3 region is CASSFGPSHEQFF. CDR3 DNA sequence: TGTGCCAGCAGTTTCGGACCCTCTCATGAGCAGTTCTTC.

This clone has only a few counts. The chain uses TRBV4-2 and TRBJ2-1; D may be TRBD2 (5 bases). The germline V gene encodes CDR1 LGHNA and CDR2 YNFKEQ. The germline V and J ends were trimmed by 0 bases and 6 bases, with 9 bases remaining between them. The length of the CDR3 is 14 residues. The CDR3, as DNA: TGTGCCAGCAGCCAAGATCTACTAGTCAATGAGCAGTTCTTC. Translated, it gives CASSQDLLVNEQFF.

The gene calls are TRBV19 and TRBJ2-1, with unresolved D. The germline CDR1 and CDR2 sequences are LNHDA and SQIVND (reference sequence). V was clipped by 3 bases and J by 0 bases, with 6 bases between them. The length of the CDR3 is 14 residues. This chain's CDR3 is CASSMVSSYNEQFF. DNA of the CDR3: TGTGCCAGTAGTATGGTCAGCTCCTACAATGAGCAGTTCTTC.

The chain recombines TRBV11-2 with TRBJ2-1; 11 bases are shared with TRBD2. The J segment lost 2 bases and the V segment lost 1 base, leaving 7 bases of the junction unmatched. Per germline, CDR1 SGHAT and CDR2 FQNNGV. The CDR3 sequence is 18 residues long. The CDR3 loop is CASSLAQTTSGAYNEQFF. CDR3 nucleotide sequence: TGTGCCAGCAGCTTAGCCCAAACGACTAGCGGGGCCTACAATGAGCAGTTCTTC.

Only one count was recorded for this clone. The chain employs TRBV10-3 and TRBJ1-4; D gene uncertain. CDR3 length: 15 residues. With 5 bases removed from V and 3 bases from J, the gap between germline ends came to 13 bases. Germline lookup yields CDR1 ENHRY and CDR2 SYGVKD. The CDR3 loop reads CAISSSRTANEKLFF. DNA for the CDR3: TGTGCCATCAGTTCCTCGAGGACGGCTAATGAAAAACTGTTTTTT.

The chain uses TRBV7-2 and TRBJ1-1; 8 bases fit TRBD1. Germline CDR1 reads SGHTA; CDR2 reads FQGNSA. The CDR3 is made up of 13 amino acids. Trimming removed 4 bases from V and 11 bases from J; junction bases left unmatched: 9. The CDR3 sequence is CASSSGAGQEAFF. CDR3 bases: TGTGCCAGCAGCTCAGGGGCGGGACAGGAGGCTTTCTTT. The whole variable domain, remainder taken from reference TRBV7-2 and TRBJ1-1, is GAGVSQSPSNKVTEKGKDVELRCDPISGHTALYWYRQSLGQGLEFLIYFQGNSAPDKSGLPSDRFSAERTGGSVSTLTIQRTQQEDSAVYLCASSSGAGQEAFFGQGTRLTVV.

This clone showed up just once. The chain links TRBV5-1 to TRBJ1-3, with D possibly being TRBD1 (6 bases). Germline V gene sequence: CDR1 SGHRS, CDR2 YFSETQ. The CDR3 is made up of 14 amino acids. Trimming shortened V by 0 bases and J by 7 bases, and 11 bases separated the two germline ends. CDR3 bases: TGCGCCAGCAGCTTGGAGGGCAGGGGCAACACCATATATTTT. Translated, it gives CASSLEGRGNTIYF.

The V and J genes are TRBV6-5 and TRBJ1-6, with 7 bases identical to TRBD1. This CDR3 contains 14 residues. Germline V gene data show CDR1 as MNHEY and CDR2 as SVGAGI. Unmatched junction bases numbered 6, after V lost 8 bases and J lost 5 bases. CDR3 sequence reads: CASGGDRDNSPLHF. In DNA form, the CDR3 reads TGTGCCAGCGGGGGTGACAGGGATAATTCACCCCTCCACTTT.

V usage is TRBV10-1 and J usage is TRBJ2-7; D call uncertain. Germline CDR1 is WNHNN and CDR2 is SYGVQD (reference sequence). The length of the CDR3 is 13 residues. Trimming removed 6 bases from V and 5 bases from J, with 14 bases in between. CDR3 loop: CASSPREAHEQYF. The CDR3 DNA reads as TGCGCCAGCAGCCCGCGAGAGGCCCACGAGCAGTACTTC.

The gene calls are TRBV27 and TRBJ2-1; a weak D match, TRBD2 (5 bases). Trimming shortened V by 2 bases and J by 2 bases, and 10 bases separated the two germline ends. There are 15 residues in the CDR3. Germline V gene data show CDR1 as MNHEY and CDR2 as SMNVEV (reference sequence). The CDR3 reads CASSLVGGPYNEQFF. The CDR3 bases are TGTGCCAGCAGTTTAGTAGGAGGCCCCTACAATGAGCAGTTCTTC.

The chain couples TRBV5-1 to TRBJ2-2, with 8 positions matching TRBD2. The J segment lost 6 bases and the V segment lost 8 bases, leaving 9 bases of the junction unmatched. Germline loops: CDR1 SGHRS, CDR2 YFSETQ. This CDR3 is 14 amino acids long. The CDR3 sequence: CASFVTSAAGELFF. CDR3 sequence (DNA): TGCGCCAGTTTTGTGACTAGCGCGGCCGGGGAGCTGTTTTTT.

V usage is TRBV18 and J usage is TRBJ1-1, with 7 bases that match TRBD1. This CDR3 spans 13 amino acids. V gave up 6 bases and J gave up 6 bases; unmatched junction bases: 7. Germline V gene sequence: CDR1 KGHSH, CDR2 LQKENI. The CDR3 here is CASSLTGSAEAFF. The CDR3 DNA reads TGTGCCAGCTCCTTGACAGGGAGCGCTGAAGCTTTCTTT.

The rearrangement uses TRBV18 and TRBJ1-4; D gene uncertain. The CDR3 loop spans 13 amino acids. Germline CDR1 is KGHSH and CDR2 is LQKENI. Trimming left V 0 bases short and J 8 bases short, with 7 bases between. CDR3 coding DNA: TGTGCCAGCTCACCACCTTCGACAGAAAAACTGTTTTTT. It is translated as CASSPPSTEKLFF.

The V gene is TRBV12-3 or TRBV12-4, the J gene TRBJ1-2; the D gene is possibly TRBD1 (5 bases). V lost 4 bases, J lost 3 bases, and 9 bases lay in between. This CDR3 comprises 13 residues. CDR3 sequence (DNA): TGTGCCAGCAGTTCGGCGGGGGACTATGGCTACACCTTC. As protein: CASSSAGDYGYTF.

The rearrangement links TRBV28 to TRBJ2-7; D possibly uses TRBD1 or TRBD2 (5 bases each). The CDR3 is 17 residues long. The V gene's germline CDR1 is MDHEN and CDR2 SYDVKM. The V end was cut by 3 bases, the J end by 3 bases, with 21 bases between. The CDR3 reads CASSFFGWGFGNYEQYF. The DNA for the CDR3 is TGTGCCAGCAGTTTTTTTGGGTGGGGGTTTGGGAACTACGAGCAGTACTTC.